These T cell receptor beta chains were read from a single sample in a study of T cell responses to AZD1222 COVID-19 vaccine. Assay used: immunoSEQ multiplex PCR; TCRdb lists only in-frame clones, some missing. The sample has about 100,000 clones, about 88% seen once; the top ten hold 1.8%. The input for sequencing was peripheral blood, taken on day 0 of AZD1222 vaccination. These receptors were obtained from an adult in good health. Both conserved end residues are part of each CDR3. Each record gives: V gene, J gene, D gene, clone size, CDR3 DNA, CDR3 protein. A D gene is named only where the DNA matches it firmly. For some rows the clone size is stated as once, few or many, or as a class when expanded; others skip it.

TRBV19	TRBJ2-7	NA	NA	TGTGCCAGTAGTTATAACTACGAGCAGTACTTC	CASSYNYEQYF
TRBV2	TRBJ2-5	NA	NA	TGTGCCAGCACTACCCGGGAGACCCAGTACTTC	CASTTRETQYF
TRBV12-3/TRBV12-4	TRBJ2-7	NA	once	TGTGCCAGCAGTTTGGGGAGGCCCTACGAGCAGTACTTC	CASSLGRPYEQYF
TRBV4-1	TRBJ2-7	TRBD1	NA	TGCGCCAGCAGCCAAGACGGACAGGGTAGGTCCTACGAGCAGTACTTC	CASSQDGQGRSYEQYF
TRBV21-1	TRBJ2-7	NA	NA	TGTGCCAGCAGCCCCGGGGACTCCTACGAGCAGTACTTC	CASSPGDSYEQYF
TRBV7-2	TRBJ1-3	NA	few	TGTGCCAGCAGCAACAGAGGGGGGGGAAACACCATATATTTT	CASSNRGGGNTIYF
TRBV4-3	TRBJ1-3	NA	NA	TGCGCCAGCAGCCATGGCCACCGGAGCTCTGGAAACACCATATATTTT	CASSHGHRSSGNTIYF
TRBV19	TRBJ2-7	NA	NA	TGTGCCAGTAGTCCCTTGATGGGATCAGTCTACGAGCAGTACTTC	CASSPLMGSVYEQYF
TRBV27	TRBJ2-5	NA	NA	TGTGCCAGCAGTTATCTCATGGGCGAGGGGACCCAGTACTTC	CASSYLMGEGTQYF
TRBV4-2	TRBJ1-1	NA	NA	TGTGCCAGCACCCGGAGCGGCGTACGGAACACTGAAGCTTTCTTT	CASTRSGVRNTEAFF
TRBV4-2	TRBJ1-1	TRBD1	NA	TGTGCCAGCAACTTTATTAGGACAGGGGCGATGATGACTGAAGCTTTCTTT	CASNFIRTGAMMTEAFF
TRBV28	TRBJ1-1	NA	once	TGTGCCAGCAGCTTAGGCCCCGGACCATCAAGTGAAGCTTTCTTT	CASSLGPGPSSEAFF
TRBV9	TRBJ2-2	NA	NA	TGTGCCAGCGGTAGAGGAGTTACCGGGGAGCTGTTTTTT	CASGRGVTGELFF
TRBV30	TRBJ1-2	TRBD1	once	TGTGCCTGGAGAAGGGACAGGCCTGGCTACACCTTC	CAWRRDRPGYTF
TRBV21-1	TRBJ2-7	NA	few	TGTGCCAGCAGCATCCGGGACACCCGCTACGAGCAGTACTTC	CASSIRDTRYEQYF
TRBV30	TRBJ2-3	TRBD2	NA	TGTGCCTGGAGTTCCGGGGCGGGAGTGGCCACAGATACGCAGTATTTT	CAWSSGAGVATDTQYF
TRBV7-2	TRBJ1-5	TRBD1	NA	TGTGCCAGCAGCTTACTACAGGGGGCAAGCAATCAGCCCCAGCATTTT	CASSLLQGASNQPQHF
TRBV20-1	TRBJ1-6	TRBD1	NA	TGCAGTGCTAGTGAGTTGGACAGGAGCTCCTATAATTCACCCCTCCACTTT	CSASELDRSSYNSPLHF
TRBV2	TRBJ1-2	NA	NA	TGTGCCAGCAGTGGGCAGGCGATAGTACAAGGGAGGTATGGCTACACCTTC	CASSGQAIVQGRYGYTF
TRBV7-9	TRBJ2-7	TRBD1	NA	TGTGCCAGCAGCTTAGGTGGGACAGGGAGCCACGAGCAGTACTTC	CASSLGGTGSHEQYF
TRBV19	TRBJ2-1	TRBD2	NA	TGTGCCAGTAGAAAGGGGACTAGCGGAACATACAATGAGCAGTTCTTC	CASRKGTSGTYNEQFF
TRBV12-3/TRBV12-4	TRBJ1-2	NA	NA	TGTGCCAGTCTGGGGGAGGGTAGCGGCTACACCTTC	CASLGEGSGYTF
TRBV30	TRBJ2-5	NA	NA	TGTGCCTGGAGTGGAGGGGGGGAGACCCAGTACTTC	CAWSGGGETQYF
TRBV7-8	TRBJ1-5	NA	once	TGTGCCAGCAGCTTGAAACTTGATGTGCCCCAGCATTTT	CASSLKLDVPQHF
TRBV6-5	TRBJ1-1	TRBD1	NA	TGTGCCAGCAGTTTCCGGACAGGGGCGACGAACACTGAAGCTTTCTTT	CASSFRTGATNTEAFF
TRBV12-3/TRBV12-4	TRBJ2-1	NA	NA	TGTGCCAGCAGTTCGGACAGACGTAATGAGCAGTTCTTC	CASSSDRRNEQFF
TRBV4-1	TRBJ1-4	NA	NA	TGCGCCAGCAGCCAAGGACAGGAAAATGAAAAACTGTTTTTT	CASSQGQENEKLFF
TRBV30	TRBJ1-5	TRBD1	NA	TGTGCCTGGGGTCAGGGGGCGGACAATCAGCCCCAGCATTTT	CAWGQGADNQPQHF
TRBV6-4	TRBJ2-1	NA	NA	TGTGCCAGCAGTGACCGGGGAACAGAACTGTTCTTC	CASSDRGTELFF
TRBV19	TRBJ1-3	NA	NA	TGTGCCAGTAGTATAGGATCAGGAGCTGGAAACACCATATATTTT	CASSIGSGAGNTIYF
TRBV27	TRBJ2-1	TRBD2	NA	TGTGCCAGCAGCCCCACCCGACTAGCGGGGGTATGGGAGCAGTTCTTC	CASSPTRLAGVWEQFF
TRBV7-2	TRBJ2-5	NA	NA	TGTGCCAGCAGCCCTAGCGCCGAGACCCAGTACTTC	CASSPSAETQYF
TRBV6-2/TRBV6-3	TRBJ2-1	NA	NA	TGTGCCAGCAGCGAGGACGTAGGGGTACATGAGCAGTTCTTC	CASSEDVGVHEQFF
TRBV6-2/TRBV6-3	TRBJ1-5	TRBD1	NA	TGTGCCAGCAGTTTTTCTTCCCACAGGGGAGAGTCCCAGCATTTT	CASSFSSHRGESQHF
TRBV19	TRBJ1-1	NA	NA	TGTGCCAGTAGACCCCAGGCAGGGCAGACTGAAGCTTTCTTT	CASRPQAGQTEAFF
TRBV24-1	TRBJ2-1	TRBD2	NA	TGTGCCACCAGTGATTTGCAATCGGCTAGCGGGAGTAGGAATGAGCAGTTCTTC	CATSDLQSASGSRNEQFF